Listed here are 18 T cell receptor beta chains from one sample, sequenced in a study of T-cell reconstitution after alpha-beta-depleted transplantation in children. Unique molecular identifiers were incorporated during preparation of the TCRbeta library. Via MiXCR, TCRdb re-called the PCR reads, giving one row per CDR3 protein. This sample has more than 450,000 distinct CDR3 sequences, with roughly 18% found just once. The input for sequencing was PBMCs from the stem cell graft donor, taken from the stem cell graft. These receptors were obtained from a human donor who donated a stem cell graft to a child with acute lymphoblastic leukemia.

This clonotype was seen more than once but under ten times. The CDR3 region has the DNA TGTGCCAGCAGCCAAGATCGGAAGGGGAATCAGCCCCAGCATTTT. This gives the protein CASSQDRKGNQPQHF. The chain employs TRBV3-1 and TRBJ1-5; D is possibly TRBD1 (5 bases). This CDR3 is built from 15 residues. The germline V gene has CDR1 LGHDT and CDR2 YNNKEL (reference sequence). The V end lost 0 bases, the J end lost 4 bases, and 10 bases lay between the germline ends.

In this sample, this clonotype turned up a few times. This chain joins TRBV7-3 and TRBJ1-1; D possibly corresponds to TRBD1 (5 bases). The CDR3 sequence is 14 residues long. Germline loops: CDR1 SGHTA, CDR2 FQGTGA. Trimming stripped 4 bases from V and 0 bases from J, with 9 bases between. The CDR3 loop reads CASSSGTLNTEAFF. The CDR3 DNA follows: TGTGCCAGCAGCTCCGGGACGTTGAACACTGAAGCTTTCTTT.

V gene TRBV20-1 combines with J gene TRBJ2-2; 7 nucleotides align to TRBD1. This CDR3 has 15 residues. CDR1 DFQATT and CDR2 SNEGSKA come from the germline V gene (reference sequence). V shed 7 bases, J shed 3 bases, and the junction held 11 bases outside the gene matches. The CDR3 DNA reads as TGCAGTGTTCTGTCAGGGGGAGCGGACACCGGGGAGCTGTTTTTT. Residues: CSVLSGGADTGELFF.

A remark on this clonotype: At one end, the junction sequence differs from germline, possibly due to a read error. V and J are TRBV6-1 and TRBJ2-7; D is perhaps TRBD2 (6 bases). Germline V gene lookup returns CDR1 MNHNS and CDR2 SASEGT. The CDR3 consists of 16 residues. DNA of the CDR3: TGTACCAGCAGTGAAGCGCGGGGAACCCCCAACTACGAGCAGTACTTC. It translates to CTSSEARGTPNYEQYF.

J is TRBJ2-3 and V is TRBV19; 8 positions agree with TRBD2. This CDR3 region has 15 residues. V shed 6 bases, J shed 1 base, and the junction held 6 bases outside the gene matches. Germline V gene lookup returns CDR1 LNHDA and CDR2 SQIVND (reference sequence). The CDR3, as DNA: TGTGCCAGTAGCTCTGGACTAGCCCGCACAGATACGCAGTATTTT. The encoded protein is CASSSGLARTDTQYF. Drawing the rest from reference TRBV19 and TRBJ2-3, the complete variable domain is DGGITQSPKYLFRKEGQNVTLSCEQNLNHDAMYWYRQDPGQGLRLIYYSQIVNDFQKGDIAEGYSVSREKKESFPLTVTSAQKNPTAFYLCASSSGLARTDTQYFGPGTRLTVL.

This clonotype was counted between two and nine times. The chain combines TRBV5-1 with TRBJ2-1, with 7 bases aligning to TRBD2. Germline V gene sequence: CDR1 SGHRS, CDR2 YFSETQ. The CDR3 runs to 17 residues. V dropped 3 bases and J dropped 0; count of bases not matched to a gene: 9. CDR3 in amino acids: CASSWFSGASSYNEQFF. DNA for the CDR3: TGCGCCAGCAGCTGGTTCAGCGGGGCGAGCTCCTACAATGAGCAGTTCTTC.

This clonotype was counted only a few times. As DNA, the CDR3 is TGTGCCAGCAGCCGGCGAACCCAGTACTTC. Its protein product is CASSRRTQYF. V and J are TRBV7-9 and TRBJ2-5; D not certain. Germline V CDR1 and CDR2: SEHNR, FQNEAQ (reference sequence). The CDR3 consists of 10 residues. V lost 5 bases to trimming and J lost 8 bases, with 6 bases between them.

CDR3 amino acids: CASSPPRGSYNEQFF. CDR3 coding DNA: TGTGCCAGCAGCCCTCCACGCGGGAGCTACAATGAGCAGTTCTTC. The gene calls are TRBV7-9 and TRBJ2-1; 7 bases are shared with TRBD2. The CDR3 loop spans 15 amino acids. The trim removed 5 bases at V and 3 bases at J, leaving 7 bases unmatched. Germline values: CDR1 SEHNR, CDR2 FQNEAQ (reference sequence).

The rearrangement links TRBV11-1 to TRBJ1-2; the match to TRBD1 covers 9 bases. CDR3 size: 15 residues. The germline gives CDR1 SGHAT, CDR2 FQDESV (reference sequence). V shed 3 bases and J 7 bases; nucleotides not matched to a gene: 9. CDR3 DNA: TGTGCCAGCAGCTTCGCCCCGGGACAGGGAGGTGGCTACACCTTC. The encoded protein is CASSFAPGQGGGYTF.

The chain combines TRBV29-1 with TRBJ2-7, with D perhaps matching TRBD2 (6 bases). The CDR3 covers 12 residues. Germline assignment: CDR1 SQVTM and CDR2 ANQGSEA. V shed 7 bases and J shed 1 base, with 11 bases lying between them. The CDR3, as DNA: TGCAGCGGTAGCGGCAGTTCCTACGAGCAGTACTTC. It codes for CSGSGSSYEQYF.

This clonotype was counted between two and nine times. V usage is TRBV5-1 and J usage is TRBJ2-7; 7 bases match TRBD1. This CDR3 is 14 amino acids long. J gave up 6 bases and V 3 bases, and 9 bases lay outside the gene matches. Germline V gene sequence: CDR1 SGHRS, CDR2 YFSETQ. Here the CDR3 DNA reads TGCGCCAGCAGCTCGGACAGGACAGTGGGCGAGCAGTACTTC. This codes for CASSSDRTVGEQYF.

CDR3 in DNA: TGTGCCAGCAGTTTATATTCTTTCCGGGACGGGACCTACGAGCAGTACTTC. Its protein is CASSLYSFRDGTYEQYF. The chain joins TRBV12-3 or TRBV12-4 to TRBJ2-7, with D perhaps being TRBD1 or TRBD2 (5 bases each). V was trimmed by 2 bases and J by 2 bases, leaving 19 bases between them. The CDR3 is 17 residues long.

This chain joins TRBV27 and TRBJ2-2; no clear D gene. CDR3 length equals 14 residues. Trimming removed 3 bases at V and 7 bases at J, with 12 bases between. Germline CDR1 reads MNHEY; CDR2 reads SMNVEV (reference sequence). This chain's CDR3 is CASSFAWMNGELFF. CDR3 bases: TGTGCCAGCAGTTTCGCTTGGATGAACGGGGAGCTGTTTTTT.

This clonotype was seen a few times. The chain has TRBV5-1 and TRBJ2-1, with D perhaps assigned TRBD1 or TRBD2 (6 bases each). V lost 3 bases and J 10 bases, leaving 14 bases between the germline ends. Germline CDR1 SGHRS, CDR2 YFSETQ. This CDR3 region has 13 residues. The chain's CDR3 is CASSYYRGVEQFF. The CDR3 DNA follows: TGCGCCAGCAGCTACTATAGGGGGGTGGAGCAGTTCTTC.

This clonotype was seen only a few times. V usage is TRBV7-9 and J usage is TRBJ2-7, with D possibly being TRBD2 (6 bases). V lost 4 bases to trimming and J lost 0 bases, with 16 bases between them. CDR1 SEHNR and CDR2 FQNEAQ come from the germline V gene (reference sequence). The CDR3 is made up of 16 amino acids. The CDR3 sequence is CASSSVGGSSSYEQYF. CDR3 coding DNA: TGTGCCAGCAGCTCCGTGGGGGGAAGTAGCTCCTACGAGCAGTACTTC.

The chain uses TRBV7-9 and TRBJ2-5; no definite D call. The CDR3 has 17 amino acids. The V and J ends lost 2 bases and 2 bases respectively, with 18 bases between them. Germline V gene sequence: CDR1 SEHNR, CDR2 FQNEAQ (reference sequence). The CDR3 coding sequence is TGTGCCAGCAGCTTACTCTCCCGATCTGGATGGCAAGAGACCCAGTACTTC. Amino acids: CASSLLSRSGWQETQYF.

The chain has TRBV2 and TRBJ1-1; a possible D gene is TRBD1 (5 bases). The CDR3 covers 14 residues. CDR1 SNHLY and CDR2 FYNNEI come from the germline V gene. Trimming left V 3 bases short and J 1 base short, with 9 bases between. CDR3 nucleotides: TGTGCCAGCAGTGATGATGGGGGGAACACTGAAGCTTTCTTT. Its protein is CASSDDGGNTEAFF.

This clonotype was counted a few times. The V call is TRBV4-1, the J call TRBJ2-4, with unresolved D. CDR1 and CDR2 (germline): MGHRA, YSYEKL. The V and J ends lost 2 bases and 0 bases respectively, with 14 bases between them. There are 17 residues in the CDR3. As DNA, the CDR3 is TGCGCCAGCAGCCAACCCACTAAGTCAGCAGCCAAAAACATTCAGTACTTC. Protein sequence: CASSQPTKSAAKNIQYF.